This TCR beta chain derives from a study of cytomegalovirus exposure and HLA in healthy donors. The PCR ran on 60 Vbeta and 13 Jbeta primers. Assay: immunoSEQ multiplex PCR; the TCRdb copy retains only in-frame clones and omits some. The sample features approximately 110,000 clones, with 3.6% in its top ten. The CDR3 totals 14 residues. V was cut by 10 bases and J by 4 bases, with 20 bases left in between. Germline CDR1 is MNHNS and CDR2 is SASEGT. Material for sequencing was PBMCs. The TCR originated in a man aged 18 to 30 in good health and CMV-seronegative. The chain uses TRBV6-1 and TRBJ2-7; D remains unclear. CDR3: CAIAPQRGVYEQYF. For the CDR3, the DNA is TGTGCCATTGCACCTCAGCGCGGCGTTTACGAGCAGTACTTC.